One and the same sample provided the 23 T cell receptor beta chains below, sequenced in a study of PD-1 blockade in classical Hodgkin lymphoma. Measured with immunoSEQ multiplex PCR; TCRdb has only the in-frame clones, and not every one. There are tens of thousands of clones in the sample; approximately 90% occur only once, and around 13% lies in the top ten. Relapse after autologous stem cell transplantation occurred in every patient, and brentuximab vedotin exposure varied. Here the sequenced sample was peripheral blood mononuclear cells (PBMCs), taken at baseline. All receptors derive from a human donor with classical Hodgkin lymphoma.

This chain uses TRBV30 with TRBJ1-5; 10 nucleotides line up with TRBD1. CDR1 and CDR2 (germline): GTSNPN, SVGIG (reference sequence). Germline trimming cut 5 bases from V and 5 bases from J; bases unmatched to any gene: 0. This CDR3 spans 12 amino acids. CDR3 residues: CAWGTGDQPQHF. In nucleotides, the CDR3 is TGTGCCTGGGGGACAGGGGATCAGCCCCAGCATTTT.

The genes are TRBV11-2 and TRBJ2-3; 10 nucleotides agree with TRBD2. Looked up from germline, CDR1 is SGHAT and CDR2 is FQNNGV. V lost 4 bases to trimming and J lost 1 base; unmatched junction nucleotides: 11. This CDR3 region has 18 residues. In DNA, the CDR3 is TGTGCCAGCAGCTCAACTAGCGGGGATTGGTATGGCACAGATACGCAGTATTTT. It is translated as CASSSTSGDWYGTDTQYF.

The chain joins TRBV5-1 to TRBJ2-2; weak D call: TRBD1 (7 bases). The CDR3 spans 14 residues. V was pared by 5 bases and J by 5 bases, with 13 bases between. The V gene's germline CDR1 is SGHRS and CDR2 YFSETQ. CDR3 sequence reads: CASSTPGGTGELFF. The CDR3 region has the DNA TGCGCCAGCAGTACCCCAGGGGGGACCGGGGAGCTGTTTTTT.

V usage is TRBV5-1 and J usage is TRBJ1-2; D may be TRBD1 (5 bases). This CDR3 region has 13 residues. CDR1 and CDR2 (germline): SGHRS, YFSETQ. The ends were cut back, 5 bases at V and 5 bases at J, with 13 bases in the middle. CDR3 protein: CASSPAGQYGYTF. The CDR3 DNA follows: TGCGCCAGCAGTCCGGCAGGGCAATATGGCTACACCTTC.

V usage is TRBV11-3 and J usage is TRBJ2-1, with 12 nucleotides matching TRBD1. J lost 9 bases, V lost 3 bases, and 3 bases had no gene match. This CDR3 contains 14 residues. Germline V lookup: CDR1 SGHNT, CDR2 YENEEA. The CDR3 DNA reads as TGTGCCAGCAGCTTGGGACAGGGGGCGAGTGAGCAGTTCTTC. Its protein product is CASSLGQGASEQFF.

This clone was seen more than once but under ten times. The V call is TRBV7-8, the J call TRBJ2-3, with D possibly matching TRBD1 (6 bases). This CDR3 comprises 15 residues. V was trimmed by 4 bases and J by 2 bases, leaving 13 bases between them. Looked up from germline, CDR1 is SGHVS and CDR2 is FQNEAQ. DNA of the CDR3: TGTGCCAGCAGCTCCGTTCAGGGGCCCACAGATACGCAGTATTTT. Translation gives CASSSVQGPTDTQYF. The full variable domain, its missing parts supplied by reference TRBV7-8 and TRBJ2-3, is GAGVSQSPRYKVAKRGQDVALRCDPISGHVSLFWYQQALGQGPEFLTYFQNEAQLDKSGLPSDRFFAERPEGSVSTLKIQRTQQEDSAVYLCASSSVQGPTDTQYFGPGTRLTVL.

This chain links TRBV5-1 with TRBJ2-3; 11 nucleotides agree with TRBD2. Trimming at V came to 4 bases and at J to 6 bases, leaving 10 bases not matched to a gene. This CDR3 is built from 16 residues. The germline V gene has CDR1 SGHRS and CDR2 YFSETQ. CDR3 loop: CASSPIAGGIVDTQYF. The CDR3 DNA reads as TGCGCCAGCAGCCCCATAGCGGGGGGGATAGTGGATACGCAGTATTTT.

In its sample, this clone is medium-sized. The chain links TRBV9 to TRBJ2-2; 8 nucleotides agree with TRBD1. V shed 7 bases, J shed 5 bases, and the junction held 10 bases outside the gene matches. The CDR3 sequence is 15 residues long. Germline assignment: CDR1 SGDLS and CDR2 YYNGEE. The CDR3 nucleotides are TGTGCCAGCGGCGATCGGGACAGGTCGACCGGGGAGCTGTTTTTT. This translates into CASGDRDRSTGELFF.

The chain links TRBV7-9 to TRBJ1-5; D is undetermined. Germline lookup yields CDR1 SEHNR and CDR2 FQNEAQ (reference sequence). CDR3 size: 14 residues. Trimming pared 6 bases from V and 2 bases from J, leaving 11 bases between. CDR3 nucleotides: TGTGCCAGCAGTAGAATGGGTGGCAATCAGCCCCAGCATTTT. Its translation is CASSRMGGNQPQHF.

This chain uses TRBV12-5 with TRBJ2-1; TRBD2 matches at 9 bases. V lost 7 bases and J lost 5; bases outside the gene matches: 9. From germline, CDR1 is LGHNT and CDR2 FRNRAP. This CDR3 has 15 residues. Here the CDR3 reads CASEKAGGNDNEQFF. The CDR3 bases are TGTGCTAGTGAGAAAGCGGGGGGAAACGACAATGAGCAGTTCTTC.

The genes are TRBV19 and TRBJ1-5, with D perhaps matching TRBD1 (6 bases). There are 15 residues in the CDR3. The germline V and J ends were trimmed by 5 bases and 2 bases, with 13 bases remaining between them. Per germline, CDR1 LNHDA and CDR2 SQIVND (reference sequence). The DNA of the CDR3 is TGTGCCAGTAGTCCGGGGGGCCGAGGCAATCAGCCCCAGCATTTT. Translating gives CASSPGGRGNQPQHF.

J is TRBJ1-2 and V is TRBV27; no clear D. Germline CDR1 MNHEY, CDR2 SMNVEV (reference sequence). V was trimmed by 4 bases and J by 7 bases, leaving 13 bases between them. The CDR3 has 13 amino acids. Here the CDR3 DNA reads TGTGCCAGCAGTTGGGGTCCGGTTGGTGGCTACACCTTC. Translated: CASSWGPVGGYTF.

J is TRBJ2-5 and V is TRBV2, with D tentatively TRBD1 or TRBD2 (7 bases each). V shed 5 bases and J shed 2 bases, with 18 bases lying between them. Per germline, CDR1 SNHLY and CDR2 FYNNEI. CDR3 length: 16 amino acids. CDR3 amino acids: CASSNLQGRGQETQYF. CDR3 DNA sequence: TGTGCCAGCAGTAACTTACAGGGGCGGGGGCAAGAGACCCAGTACTTC.

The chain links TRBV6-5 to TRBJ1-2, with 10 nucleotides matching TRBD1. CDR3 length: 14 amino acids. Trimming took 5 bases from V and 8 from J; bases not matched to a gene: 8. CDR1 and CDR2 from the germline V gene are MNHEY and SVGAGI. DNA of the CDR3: TGTGCCAGCAGTCCCCTTGACAGGGGGCGCGGCTACACCTTC. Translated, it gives CASSPLDRGRGYTF.

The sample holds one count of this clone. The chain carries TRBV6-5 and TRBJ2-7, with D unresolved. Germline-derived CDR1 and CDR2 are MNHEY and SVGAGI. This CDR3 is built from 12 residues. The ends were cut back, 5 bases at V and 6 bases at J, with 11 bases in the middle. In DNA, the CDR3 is TGTGCCAGCAGTCCCCGACCCGGCGAGCAGTACTTC. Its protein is CASSPRPGEQYF.

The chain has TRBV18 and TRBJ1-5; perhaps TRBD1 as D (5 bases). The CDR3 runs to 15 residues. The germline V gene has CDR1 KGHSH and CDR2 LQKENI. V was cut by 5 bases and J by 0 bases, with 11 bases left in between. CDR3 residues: CASSSTGNSNQPQHF. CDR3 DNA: TGTGCCAGCTCATCTACAGGAAATAGCAATCAGCCCCAGCATTTT.

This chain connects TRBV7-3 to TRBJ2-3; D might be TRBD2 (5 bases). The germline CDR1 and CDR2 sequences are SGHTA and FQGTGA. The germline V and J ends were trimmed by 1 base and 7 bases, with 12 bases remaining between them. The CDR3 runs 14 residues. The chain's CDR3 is CASSLISDSHTQYF. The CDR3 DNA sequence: TGTGCCAGCAGCTTAATCTCGGACTCCCATACGCAGTATTTT. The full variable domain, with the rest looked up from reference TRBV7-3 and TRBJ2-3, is GAGVSQTPSNKVTEKGKYVELRCDPISGHTALYWYRQSLGQGPEFLIYFQGTGAADDSGLPNDRFFAVRPEGSVSTLKIQRTERGDSAVYLCASSLISDSHTQYFGPGTRLTVL.

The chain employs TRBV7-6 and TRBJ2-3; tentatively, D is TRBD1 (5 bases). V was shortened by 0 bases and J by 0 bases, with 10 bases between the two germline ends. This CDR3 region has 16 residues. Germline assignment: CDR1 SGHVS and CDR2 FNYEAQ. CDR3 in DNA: TGTGCCAGCAGCTTAGCGCTCGCAGGGAGCACAGATACGCAGTATTTT. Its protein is CASSLALAGSTDTQYF.

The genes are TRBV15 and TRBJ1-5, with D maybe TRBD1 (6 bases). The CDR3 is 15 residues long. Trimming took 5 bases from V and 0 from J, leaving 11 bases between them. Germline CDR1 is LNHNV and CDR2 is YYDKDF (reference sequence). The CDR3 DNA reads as TGTGCCACCAGCGACAGGATTGATAGCAATCAGCCCCAGCATTTT. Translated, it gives CATSDRIDSNQPQHF. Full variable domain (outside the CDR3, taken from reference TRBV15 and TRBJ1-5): DAMVIQNPRYQVTQFGKPVTLSCSQTLNHNVMYWYQQKSSQAPKLLFHYYDKDFNNEADTPDNFQSRRPNTSFCFLDIRSPGLGDTAMYLCATSDRIDSNQPQHFGDGTRLSIL.

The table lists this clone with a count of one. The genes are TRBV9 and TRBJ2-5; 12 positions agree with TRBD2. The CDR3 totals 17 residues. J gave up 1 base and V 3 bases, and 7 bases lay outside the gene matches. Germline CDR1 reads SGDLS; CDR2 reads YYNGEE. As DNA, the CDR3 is TGTGCCAGCAGCGCTCGACTAGCGGGGGCCTCCCAAGAGACCCAGTACTTC. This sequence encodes CASSARLAGASQETQYF.

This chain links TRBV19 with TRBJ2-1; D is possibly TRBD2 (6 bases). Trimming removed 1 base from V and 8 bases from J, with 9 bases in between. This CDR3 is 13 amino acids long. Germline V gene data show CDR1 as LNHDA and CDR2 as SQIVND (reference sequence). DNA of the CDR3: TGTGCCAGTAGTATAGGAGGCGGGGATGAGCAGTTCTTC. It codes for CASSIGGGDEQFF. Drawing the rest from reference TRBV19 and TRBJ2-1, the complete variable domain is DGGITQSPKYLFRKEGQNVTLSCEQNLNHDAMYWYRQDPGQGLRLIYYSQIVNDFQKGDIAEGYSVSREKKESFPLTVTSAQKNPTAFYLCASSIGGGDEQFFGPGTRLTVL.

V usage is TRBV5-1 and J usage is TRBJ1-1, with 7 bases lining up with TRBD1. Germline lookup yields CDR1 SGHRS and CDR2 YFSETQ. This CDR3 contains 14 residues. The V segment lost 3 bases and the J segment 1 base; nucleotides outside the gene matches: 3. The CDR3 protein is CASSSDRPNTEAFF. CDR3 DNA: TGCGCCAGCAGCTCGGACAGGCCGAACACTGAAGCTTTCTTT.

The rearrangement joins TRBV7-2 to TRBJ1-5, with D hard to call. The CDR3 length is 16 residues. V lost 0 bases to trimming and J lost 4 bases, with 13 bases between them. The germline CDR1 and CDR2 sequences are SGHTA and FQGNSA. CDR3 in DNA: TGTGCCAGCAGCTTAGCTGCAGTCTCTCCTAATCAGCCCCAGCATTTT. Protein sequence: CASSLAAVSPNQPQHF.